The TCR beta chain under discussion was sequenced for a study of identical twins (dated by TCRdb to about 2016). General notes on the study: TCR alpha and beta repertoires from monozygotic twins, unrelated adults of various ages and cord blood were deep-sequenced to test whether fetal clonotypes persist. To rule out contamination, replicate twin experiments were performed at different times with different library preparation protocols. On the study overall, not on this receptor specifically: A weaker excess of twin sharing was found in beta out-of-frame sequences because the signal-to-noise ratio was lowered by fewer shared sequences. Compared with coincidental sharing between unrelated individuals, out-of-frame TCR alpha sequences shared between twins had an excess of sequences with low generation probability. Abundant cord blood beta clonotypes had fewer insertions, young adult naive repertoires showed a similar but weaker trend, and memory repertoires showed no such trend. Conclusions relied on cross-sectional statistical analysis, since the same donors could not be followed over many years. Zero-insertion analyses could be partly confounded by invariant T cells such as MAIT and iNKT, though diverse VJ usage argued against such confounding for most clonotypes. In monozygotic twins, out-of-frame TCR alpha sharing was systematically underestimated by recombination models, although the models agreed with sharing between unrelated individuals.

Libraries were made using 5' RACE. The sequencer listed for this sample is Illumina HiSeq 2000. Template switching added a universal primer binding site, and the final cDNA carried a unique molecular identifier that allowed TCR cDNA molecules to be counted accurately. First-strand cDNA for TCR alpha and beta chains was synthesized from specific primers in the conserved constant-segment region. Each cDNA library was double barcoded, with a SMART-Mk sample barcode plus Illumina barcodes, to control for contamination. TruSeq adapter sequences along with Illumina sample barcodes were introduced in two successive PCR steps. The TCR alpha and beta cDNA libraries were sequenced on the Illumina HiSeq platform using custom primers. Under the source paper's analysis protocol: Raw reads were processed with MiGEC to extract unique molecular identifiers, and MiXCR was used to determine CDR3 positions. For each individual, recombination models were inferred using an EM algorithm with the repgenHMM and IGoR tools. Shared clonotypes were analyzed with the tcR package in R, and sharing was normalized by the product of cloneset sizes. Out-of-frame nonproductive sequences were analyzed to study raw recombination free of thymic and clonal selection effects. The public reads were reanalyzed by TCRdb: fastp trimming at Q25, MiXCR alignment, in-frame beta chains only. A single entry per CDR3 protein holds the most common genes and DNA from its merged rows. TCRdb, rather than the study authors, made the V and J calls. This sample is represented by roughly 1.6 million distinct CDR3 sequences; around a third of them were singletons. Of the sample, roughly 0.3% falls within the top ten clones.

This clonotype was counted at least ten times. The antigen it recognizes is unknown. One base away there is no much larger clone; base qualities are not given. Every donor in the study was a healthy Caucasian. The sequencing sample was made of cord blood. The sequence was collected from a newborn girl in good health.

The CDR3 region reads CSATTGSYGYTF. The nucleotide sequence reads as follows: TGCAGTGCTACCACAGGTTCCTATGGCTACACCTTC. In this chain, TRBV20-1 is recombined with TRBJ1-2; a weak D assignment points to TRBD1 (5 bases agree). As encoded in the germline V gene (reference sequence), CDR1 is DFQATT while CDR2 is SNEGSKA. From the cysteine up to the phenylalanine, the CDR3 has a length of 12 residues. Left in the record is the CDR3 DNA by itself, 36 bases read in frame from the first base. The trim is 4 bases for V and 4 bases for J, with a gap of 10 bases between the germline ends.